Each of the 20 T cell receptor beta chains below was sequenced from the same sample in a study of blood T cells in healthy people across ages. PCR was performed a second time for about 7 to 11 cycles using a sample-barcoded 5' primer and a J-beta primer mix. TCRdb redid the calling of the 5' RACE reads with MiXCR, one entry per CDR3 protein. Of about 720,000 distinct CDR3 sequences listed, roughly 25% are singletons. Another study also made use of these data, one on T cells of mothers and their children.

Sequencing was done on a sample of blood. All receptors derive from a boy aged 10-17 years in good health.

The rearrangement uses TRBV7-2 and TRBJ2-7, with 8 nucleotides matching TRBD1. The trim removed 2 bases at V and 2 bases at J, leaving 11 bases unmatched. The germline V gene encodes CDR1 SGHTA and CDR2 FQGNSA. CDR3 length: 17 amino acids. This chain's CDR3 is CASSLFATGTGTYEQYF. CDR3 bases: TGTGCCAGCAGCTTATTCGCCACCGGGACAGGAACCTACGAGCAGTACTTC.

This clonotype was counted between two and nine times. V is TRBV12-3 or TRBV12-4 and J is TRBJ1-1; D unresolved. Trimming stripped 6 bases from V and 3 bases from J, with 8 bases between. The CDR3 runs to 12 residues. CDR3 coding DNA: TGTGCCAGCAGCTTGGTCGACACTGAAGCTTTCTTT. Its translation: CASSLVDTEAFF.

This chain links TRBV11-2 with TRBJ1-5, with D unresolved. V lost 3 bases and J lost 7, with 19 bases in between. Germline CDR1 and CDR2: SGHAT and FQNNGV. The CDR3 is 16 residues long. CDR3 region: CASSLDDLGGRQPQHF. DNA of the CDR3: TGTGCCAGCAGCTTGGATGACCTGGGAGGACGGCAGCCCCAGCATTTT. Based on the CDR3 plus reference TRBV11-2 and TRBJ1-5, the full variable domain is EAGVAQSPRYKIIEKRQSVAFWCNPISGHATLYWYQQILGQGPKLLIQFQNNGVVDDSQLPKDRFSAERLKGVDSTLKIQPAKLEDSAVYLCASSLDDLGGRQPQHFGDGTRLSIL.

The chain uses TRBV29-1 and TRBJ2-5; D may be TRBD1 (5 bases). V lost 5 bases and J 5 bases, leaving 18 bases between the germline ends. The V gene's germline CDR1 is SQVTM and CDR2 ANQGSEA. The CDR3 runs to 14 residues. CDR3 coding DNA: TGCAGCGTTTTTTCAGTCACAGGTGGCGAGACCCAGTACTTC. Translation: CSVFSVTGGETQYF.

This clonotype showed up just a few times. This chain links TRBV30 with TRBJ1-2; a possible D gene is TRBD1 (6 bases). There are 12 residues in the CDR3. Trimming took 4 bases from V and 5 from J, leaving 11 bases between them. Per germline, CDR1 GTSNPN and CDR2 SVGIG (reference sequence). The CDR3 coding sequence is TGTGCCTGGACCGTACAGGGTTATGGCTACACCTTC. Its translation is CAWTVQGYGYTF.

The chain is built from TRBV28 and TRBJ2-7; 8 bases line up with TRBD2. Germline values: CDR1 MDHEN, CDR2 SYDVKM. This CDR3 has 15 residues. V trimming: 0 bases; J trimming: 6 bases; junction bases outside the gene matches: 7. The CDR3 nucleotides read TGTGCCAGCAGTTTATGGGGGACTAGGGAGGGCGAGCAGTACTTC. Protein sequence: CASSLWGTREGEQYF.

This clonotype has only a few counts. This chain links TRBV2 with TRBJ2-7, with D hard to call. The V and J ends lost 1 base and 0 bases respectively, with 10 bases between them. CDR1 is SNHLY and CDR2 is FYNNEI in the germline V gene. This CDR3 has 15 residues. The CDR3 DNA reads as TGTGCCAGCAGTGAAGGGGTTCCCCGCTCCTACGAGCAGTACTTC. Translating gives CASSEGVPRSYEQYF.

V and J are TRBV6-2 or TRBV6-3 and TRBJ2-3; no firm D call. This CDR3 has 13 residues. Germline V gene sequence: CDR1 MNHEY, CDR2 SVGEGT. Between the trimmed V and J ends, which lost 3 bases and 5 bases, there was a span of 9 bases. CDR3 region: CASSYLLGDTQYF. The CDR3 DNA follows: TGTGCCAGCAGTTATCTCCTGGGAGATACGCAGTATTTT.

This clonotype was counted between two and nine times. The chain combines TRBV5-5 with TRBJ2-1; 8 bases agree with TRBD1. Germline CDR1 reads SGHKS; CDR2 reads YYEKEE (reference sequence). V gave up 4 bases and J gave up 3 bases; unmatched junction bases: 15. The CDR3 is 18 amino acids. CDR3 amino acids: CASSPGQGTGLRYNEQFF. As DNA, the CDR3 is TGTGCCAGCAGCCCCGGACAGGGTACAGGGCTCCGCTACAATGAGCAGTTCTTC.

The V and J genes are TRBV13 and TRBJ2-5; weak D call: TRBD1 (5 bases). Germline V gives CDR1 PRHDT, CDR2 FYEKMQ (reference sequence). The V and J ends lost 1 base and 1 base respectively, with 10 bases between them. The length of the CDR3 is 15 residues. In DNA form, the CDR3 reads TGTGCCAGCAGCTTAGAACCCAGGGCCCAAGAGACCCAGTACTTC. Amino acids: CASSLEPRAQETQYF.

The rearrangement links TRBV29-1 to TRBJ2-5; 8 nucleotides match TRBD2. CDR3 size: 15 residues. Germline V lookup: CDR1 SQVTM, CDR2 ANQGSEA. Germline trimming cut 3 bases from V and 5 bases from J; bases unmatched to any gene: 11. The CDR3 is CSVEAPAGARETQYF. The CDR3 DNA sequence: TGCAGCGTTGAGGCCCCAGCGGGAGCTAGGGAGACCCAGTACTTC.

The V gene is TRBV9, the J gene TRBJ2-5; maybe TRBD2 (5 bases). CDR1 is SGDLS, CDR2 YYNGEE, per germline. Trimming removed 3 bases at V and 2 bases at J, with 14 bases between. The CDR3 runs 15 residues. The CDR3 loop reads CASSAQGLAQETQYF. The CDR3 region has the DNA TGTGCCAGCAGCGCCCAAGGCCTAGCACAAGAGACCCAGTACTTC.

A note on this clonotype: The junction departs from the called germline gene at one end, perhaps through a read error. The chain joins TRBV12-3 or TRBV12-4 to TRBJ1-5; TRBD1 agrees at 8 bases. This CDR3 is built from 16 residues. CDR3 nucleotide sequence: TGTGCCAGCAGTCCGCCGGGACAGGTGTTCAATCAGCCCCGGCATTTT. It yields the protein CASSPPGQVFNQPRHF.

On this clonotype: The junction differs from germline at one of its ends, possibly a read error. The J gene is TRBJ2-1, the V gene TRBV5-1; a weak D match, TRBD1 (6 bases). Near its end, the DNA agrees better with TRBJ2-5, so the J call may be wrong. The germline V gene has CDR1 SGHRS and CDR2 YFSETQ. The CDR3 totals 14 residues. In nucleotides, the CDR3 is TGCGCCAACAGCTTGACAGGAATATTGGAGACCCAGTACTTC. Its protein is CANSLTGILETQYF.

In nucleotides, the CDR3 is TGCGCCAGCAGCTTGGATCTGGGCATGGAGACCCAGTACTTC. It codes for CASSLDLGMETQYF. This chain joins TRBV5-1 and TRBJ2-5; D is unresolved. Deletions cut 0 bases from V and 5 bases from J, with 11 bases between. Germline values: CDR1 SGHRS, CDR2 YFSETQ. The CDR3 contains 14 residues.

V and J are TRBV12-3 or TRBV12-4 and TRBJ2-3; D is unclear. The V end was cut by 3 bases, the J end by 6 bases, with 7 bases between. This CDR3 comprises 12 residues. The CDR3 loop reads CASSFSFDTQYF. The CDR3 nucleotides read TGTGCCAGCAGTTTTTCTTTCGATACGCAGTATTTT.

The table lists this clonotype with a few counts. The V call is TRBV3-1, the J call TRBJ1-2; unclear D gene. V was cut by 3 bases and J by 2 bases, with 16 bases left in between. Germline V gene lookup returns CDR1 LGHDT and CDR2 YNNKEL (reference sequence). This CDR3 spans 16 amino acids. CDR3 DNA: TGTGCCAGCAGCCAGGGAACACCGGGATCGAACTATGGCTACACCTTC. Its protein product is CASSQGTPGSNYGYTF. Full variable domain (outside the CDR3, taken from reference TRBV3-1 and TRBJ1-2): DTAVSQTPKYLVTQMGNDKSIKCEQNLGHDTMYWYKQDSKKFLKIMFSYNNKELIINETVPNRFSPKSPDKAHLNLHINSLELGDSAVYFCASSQGTPGSNYGYTFGSGTRLTVV.

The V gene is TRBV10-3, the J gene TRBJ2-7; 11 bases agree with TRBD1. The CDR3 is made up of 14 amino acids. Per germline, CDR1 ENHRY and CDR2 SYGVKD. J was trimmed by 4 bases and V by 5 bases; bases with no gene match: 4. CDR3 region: CAISSGQGVYEQYF. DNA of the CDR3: TGTGCCATCAGTTCGGGACAGGGGGTTTACGAGCAGTACTTC.

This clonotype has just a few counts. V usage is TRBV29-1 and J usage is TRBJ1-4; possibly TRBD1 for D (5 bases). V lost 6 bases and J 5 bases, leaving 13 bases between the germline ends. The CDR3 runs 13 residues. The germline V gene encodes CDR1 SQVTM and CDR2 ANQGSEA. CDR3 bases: TGCAGCGTGGGCGGGCAGGGAAATGAAAAACTGTTTTTT. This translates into CSVGGQGNEKLFF.

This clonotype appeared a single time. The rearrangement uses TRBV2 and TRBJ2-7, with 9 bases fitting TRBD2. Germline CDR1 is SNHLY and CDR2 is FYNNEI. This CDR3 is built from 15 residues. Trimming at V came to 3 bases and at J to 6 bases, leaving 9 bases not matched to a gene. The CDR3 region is CASSEVLAGSGEQYF. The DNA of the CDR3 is TGTGCCAGCAGTGAGGTCCTAGCGGGAAGTGGCGAGCAGTACTTC.